A single sample gave rise to the 21 T cell receptor beta chains below, sequenced in a study of identical twins. TCRdb reprocessed the 5' RACE reads with MiXCR, giving one entry per CDR3 protein. The table records roughly 690,000 distinct CDR3 sequences, around 21% of them present only once. This sample was shared with a second study, whose subject was T cells expressing NK-cell markers.

Sequencing used PBMCs. The receptors derive from a woman aged 18-29 years in good health.

This clonotype was seen only a few times. The CDR3 reads CASSYHTDTQYF. The DNA for the CDR3 is TGTGCCAGCAGTTACCATACAGATACGCAGTATTTT. This sequence joins TRBV12-3 or TRBV12-4 and TRBJ2-3, with no clear D. V was clipped by 4 bases and J by 3 bases, with 5 bases between them. The CDR3 covers 12 residues.

This clonotype was counted only a few times. The chain recombines TRBV6-1 with TRBJ1-2; 9 bases line up with TRBD1. J gave up 0 bases and V 6 bases, and 11 bases lay outside the gene matches. CDR1 is MNHNS and CDR2 is SASEGT in the germline V gene. CDR3 length: 17 amino acids. The CDR3, as DNA: TGTGCCAGCAGGAAGCCGGGACAGGGATTATCTAACTATGGCTACACCTTC. Translation gives CASRKPGQGLSNYGYTF.

This clonotype has at least ten counts. This rearrangement joins TRBV6-6 to TRBJ2-3; D is possibly TRBD2 (5 bases). V was pared by 5 bases and J by 9 bases, with 15 bases between. Germline V gene sequence: CDR1 MNHNY, CDR2 SVGAGI (reference sequence). CDR3 length: 13 residues. The DNA for the CDR3 is TGTGCCAGCAGTCTAGTCAGTGGAGGCACGCAGTATTTT. This sequence encodes CASSLVSGGTQYF.

This clonotype was seen a few times. The J gene is TRBJ2-1, the V gene TRBV5-1; 7 bases match TRBD2. Germline V lookup: CDR1 SGHRS, CDR2 YFSETQ. With V trimmed by 4 bases and J by 7 bases, 14 bases remained unmatched. This CDR3 is built from 16 residues. The CDR3 loop reads CASSEVFRGRRNEQFF. As DNA, the CDR3 is TGCGCCAGCAGCGAAGTCTTTCGCGGGAGACGGAATGAGCAGTTCTTC.

This clonotype has just a few counts. The chain links TRBV10-3 to TRBJ2-1; D is undetermined. The CDR3 is made up of 9 amino acids. Germline assignment: CDR1 ENHRY and CDR2 SYGVKD. The ends were cut back, 10 bases at V and 7 bases at J, with 5 bases in the middle. CDR3 in amino acids: CATANEQFF. The CDR3 DNA is TGTGCCACTGCTAATGAGCAGTTCTTC.

As for this clonotype: Sequence at one end of the junction differs from germline and may be a read error. The genes are TRBV10-3 and TRBJ2-7; a possible D gene is TRBD2 (6 bases). The CDR3 totals 12 residues. Looked up from germline, CDR1 is ENHRY and CDR2 is SYGVKD. This CDR3 reads CAISQSTGSKYF. CDR3 nucleotide sequence: TGTGCCATCAGTCAGTCGACCGGGAGCAAGTACTTC.

The V and J genes are TRBV5-5 and TRBJ2-2; no reliable D call. The germline CDR1 and CDR2 sequences are SGHKS and YYEKEE (reference sequence). V lost 2 bases and J 5 bases, leaving 16 bases between the germline ends. The length of the CDR3 is 16 residues. CDR3 sequence: CASSFQAPIGTGELFF. CDR3 DNA sequence: TGTGCCAGCAGCTTTCAAGCGCCCATAGGGACCGGGGAGCTGTTTTTT.

A few counts support this clonotype. This chain connects TRBV11-2 to TRBJ2-1; possibly TRBD2 for D (7 bases). Germline V gene lookup returns CDR1 SGHAT and CDR2 FQNNGV. V lost 1 base and J lost 4, with 20 bases in between. The CDR3 extends over 18 amino acids. The DNA of the CDR3 is TGTGCCAGCAGCTTAGTTAGCCGGGGGGCCCTAGAATACAATGAGCAGTTCTTC. This encodes CASSLVSRGALEYNEQFF.

The J gene is TRBJ2-5, the V gene TRBV2, with 7 positions matching TRBD1. The CDR3 totals 18 residues. With V trimmed by 1 base and J by 3 bases, 14 bases remained unmatched. Germline CDR1 is SNHLY and CDR2 is FYNNEI. The CDR3 nucleotides read TGTGCCAGCAGTGAAGAAGCCGGTGTTCGACAGGGAGAAGAGACCCAGTACTTC. It specifies CASSEEAGVRQGEETQYF. Looking up the rest from reference TRBV2 and TRBJ2-5 gives the full variable domain: EPEVTQTPSHQVTQMGQEVILRCVPISNHLYFYWYRQILGQKVEFLVSFYNNEISEKSEIFDDQFSVERPDGSNFTLKIRSTKLEDSAMYFCASSEEAGVRQGEETQYFGPGTRLLVL.

The chain recombines TRBV7-2 with TRBJ2-2, with D unclear. CDR1 SGHTA and CDR2 FQGNSA come from the germline V gene. V lost 3 bases and J 4 bases, leaving 6 bases between the germline ends. The CDR3 consists of 13 residues. In DNA form, the CDR3 reads TGTGCCAGCAGCTTTAGGTCCACCGGGGAGCTGTTTTTT. Protein: CASSFRSTGELFF.

In its sample, this clonotype was seen a few times. The chain has TRBV4-1 and TRBJ1-4, with D maybe TRBD1 (5 bases). CDR3 length: 15 amino acids. V lost 5 bases and J lost 3, with 13 bases in between. Germline V CDR1 and CDR2: MGHRA, YSYEKL. The CDR3 reads CASSGRQISNEKLFF. The CDR3, as DNA: TGCGCCAGCAGCGGTCGACAGATTTCTAATGAAAAACTGTTTTTT.

This chain links TRBV10-3 with TRBJ2-2, with no clear D. In germline, CDR1 is ENHRY, CDR2 SYGVKD. V was shortened by 7 bases and J by 6 bases, with 6 bases between the two germline ends. This CDR3 comprises 11 residues. The CDR3, as DNA: TGTGCCATCAAAGGGCCCGGGGAGCTGTTTTTT. Protein: CAIKGPGELFF.

The CDR3 region is CASSPSGHPPEAQYF. CDR3 DNA: TGTGCCAGCAGCCCGTCGGGACACCCCCCCGAGGCCCAGTACTTC. The V call is TRBV9, the J call TRBJ2-5; D is perhaps TRBD1 (6 bases). The CDR3 length is 15 residues. V gave up 4 bases and J gave up 9 bases, with 22 bases separating them. The germline CDR1 and CDR2 sequences are SGDLS and YYNGEE.

This clonotype was observed a few times. The chain combines TRBV12-3 or TRBV12-4 with TRBJ1-1; D gene uncertain. Trimming took off 0 bases at V and 7 bases at J, with 9 bases between the two ends. The CDR3 runs 13 residues. The CDR3: CASSLAGNFEAFF. CDR3 DNA sequence: TGTGCCAGCAGTTTAGCAGGGAACTTTGAAGCTTTCTTT.

The V and J genes are TRBV4-1 and TRBJ1-1; unclear D gene. The CDR3 is 14 residues long. Germline CDR1 MGHRA, CDR2 YSYEKL. V shed 4 bases and J shed 5 bases, with 14 bases lying between them. CDR3 residues: CASSPGGYQTEAFF. CDR3 coding DNA: TGCGCCAGCAGCCCCGGCGGCTACCAGACTGAAGCTTTCTTT.

This clonotype has a handful of counts. The chain recombines TRBV5-1 with TRBJ2-3; 9 positions match TRBD1. Trimming removed 4 bases from V and 6 bases from J; junction bases left unmatched: 3. Germline CDR1 SGHRS, CDR2 YFSETQ. This CDR3 has 13 amino acids. The chain's CDR3 is CASSGQGMDTQYF. The CDR3 DNA reads TGCGCCAGCAGCGGACAGGGGATGGATACGCAGTATTTT. Full variable domain (outside the CDR3, taken from reference TRBV5-1 and TRBJ2-3): KAGVTQTPRYLIKTRGQQVTLSCSPISGHRSVSWYQQTPGQGLQFLFEYFSETQRNKGNFPGRFSGRQFSNSRSEMNVSTLELGDSALYLCASSGQGMDTQYFGPGTRLTVL.

Details on this clonotype: The junction and the germline gene differ at one end; a read error may be behind it. CDR3: CASSFRKTGGGSVGF. CDR3 nucleotides: TGTGCCAGCAGCTTCCGGAAGACAGGGGGCGGATCTGTTGGATTC. The genes are TRBV7-9 and TRBJ2-7; 10 bases agree with TRBD1. From germline, CDR1 is SEHNR and CDR2 FQNEAQ (reference sequence). This CDR3 comprises 15 residues.

This rearrangement joins TRBV6-1 to TRBJ2-3; no reliable D call. The length of the CDR3 is 16 residues. V shed 1 base and J shed 3 bases, with 14 bases lying between them. Germline-derived CDR1 and CDR2 are MNHNS and SASEGT. In DNA form, the CDR3 reads TGTGCCAGCAGTGAAGGAGTACATTGGAGAACAGATACGCAGTATTTT. This sequence encodes CASSEGVHWRTDTQYF.

The chain uses TRBV5-6 and TRBJ2-7; possibly TRBD2 for D (6 bases). The CDR3 totals 16 residues. CDR1 is SGHDT and CDR2 is YYEEEE in the germline V gene. Between the trimmed V and J ends, which lost 4 bases and 5 bases, there was a span of 22 bases. For the CDR3, the DNA is TGTGCCAGCAGCCCCGCAGCTGAGGACTATTTCCACGAGCAGTACTTC. Translation gives CASSPAAEDYFHEQYF.

This clonotype occurred many times. The CDR3 loop reads CSASTREDSYNEQFF. In nucleotides, the CDR3 is TGCAGTGCTAGTACGCGGGAGGACTCCTACAATGAGCAGTTCTTC. The V gene is TRBV20-1, the J gene TRBJ2-1; 8 bases align to TRBD2. Per the germline V gene, CDR1 is DFQATT and CDR2 is SNEGSKA (reference sequence). CDR3 length: 15 amino acids. V shed 3 bases and J 0 bases; nucleotides not matched to a gene: 4.

The genes are TRBV5-1 and TRBJ1-1; no clear D. This CDR3 has 12 residues. V was cut by 0 bases and J by 6 bases, with 6 bases left in between. Germline CDR1 and CDR2: SGHRS and YFSETQ. The CDR3: CASSLDAAEAFF. The CDR3 bases are TGCGCCAGCAGCTTGGACGCAGCTGAAGCTTTCTTT. Full variable domain (rest looked up from reference TRBV5-1 and TRBJ1-1): KAGVTQTPRYLIKTRGQQVTLSCSPISGHRSVSWYQQTPGQGLQFLFEYFSETQRNKGNFPGRFSGRQFSNSRSEMNVSTLELGDSALYLCASSLDAAEAFFGQGTRLTVV.